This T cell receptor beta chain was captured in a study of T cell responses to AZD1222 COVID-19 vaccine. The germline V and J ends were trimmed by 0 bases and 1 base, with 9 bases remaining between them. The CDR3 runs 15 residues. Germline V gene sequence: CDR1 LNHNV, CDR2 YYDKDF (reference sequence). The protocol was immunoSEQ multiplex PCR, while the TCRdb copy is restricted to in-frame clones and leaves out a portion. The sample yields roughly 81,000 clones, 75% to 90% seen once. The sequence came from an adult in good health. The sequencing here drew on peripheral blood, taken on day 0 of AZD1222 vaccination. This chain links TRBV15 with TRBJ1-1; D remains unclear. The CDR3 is CATSREMGKNTEAFF. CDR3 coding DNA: TGTGCCACCAGCAGAGAGATGGGTAAGAACACTGAAGCTTTCTTT. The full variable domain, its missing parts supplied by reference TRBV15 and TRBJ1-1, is DAMVIQNPRYQVTQFGKPVTLSCSQTLNHNVMYWYQQKSSQAPKLLFHYYDKDFNNEADTPDNFQSRRPNTSFCFLDIRSPGLGDTAMYLCATSREMGKNTEAFFGQGTRLTVV.